This T cell receptor (beta chain) is from a study of Graves' ophthalmopathy and Graves' hyperthyroidism. TCR beta CDR3 amplification used RNA transcripts. In the first round, RT-PCR was carried out with HTBI primers, and a multiplex PCR formed the second round. TCRdb reprocessed the multiplex PCR reads with MiXCR, giving one entry per CDR3 protein. Counted here are approximately 160,000 distinct CDR3 sequences, around two fifths occurring once; the ten biggest clones make up nearly 9%. The length of the CDR3 is 18 residues. Trimming cost V 0 bases and J 0 bases, with 17 bases left between them. Germline CDR1 is LNHNV and CDR2 is YYDKDF (reference sequence).

V is TRBV15 and J is TRBJ1-1; D is unclear. The TCR was taken from a man younger than 40 with Graves' ophthalmopathy. Material for sequencing was peripheral blood. CDR3 protein: CATSRDRVLTRLNTEAFF. CDR3 coding DNA: TGTGCCACCAGCAGAGATCGGGTGTTGACAAGATTGAACACTGAAGCTTTCTTT.